Sequencing of this T cell receptor (beta chain) was carried out in a study of shared T cell receptors in the human thymus. Generated by immunoSEQ multiplex PCR, the TCRdb table keeps only in-frame clones and is missing some. The sample holds about 540,000 clones, more than 75% seen once. These sequences were also reported in another study, on human thymus T cells. That study reports: Healthy Finnish infants undergoing corrective surgery for congenital heart defects were the donors.

Material: thymocytes. This clonotype originated in a boy less than two years old with a congenital heart defect.

The CDR3: CASSPDRASSGNTIYF. The CDR3, as DNA: TGTGCCAGCAGCCCGGACAGGGCTTCTTCTGGAAACACCATATATTTT. The chain is built from TRBV27 and TRBJ1-3; 8 nucleotides agree with TRBD1. Germline CDR1 and CDR2: MNHEY and SMNVEV (reference sequence). This CDR3 spans 16 amino acids. V lost 6 bases, J lost 1 base, and 8 bases stayed unmatched.